Below, 20 T cell receptor beta chains from the same sample are listed, as sequenced in a study of control samples from healthy donors and cancer patients. Only in-frame clones appear in the TCRdb table, and some are missing; sequencing was by immunoSEQ multiplex PCR. The sample holds around 120,000 clones, around 88% seen once. Sample: blood. Source of these receptors: a man aged 35 to 55 in good health.

J is TRBJ1-3 and V is TRBV6-6, with no clear D. Germline assignment: CDR1 MNHNY and CDR2 SVGAGI (reference sequence). V lost 2 bases and J lost 0, with 11 bases in between. CDR3 length: 16 residues. CDR3 loop: CASSYLQSPSGNTIYF. The CDR3, as DNA: TGTGCCAGCAGTTACCTCCAATCCCCCTCTGGAAACACCATATATTTT.

CDR3 sequence: CASSVGGARNSPLHF. CDR3 bases: TGTGCCAGCAGCGTAGGGGGGGCCCGGAATTCACCCCTCCACTTT. The chain joins TRBV9 to TRBJ1-6; the D gene is possibly TRBD1 (6 bases). There are 15 residues in the CDR3. Trimming removed 0 bases at V and 7 bases at J, with 11 bases between. The V gene's germline CDR1 is SGDLS and CDR2 YYNGEE.

This clone was recorded once. The rearrangement links TRBV11-2 to TRBJ2-7; weak D call: TRBD2 (6 bases). Trimming pared 8 bases from V and 7 bases from J, leaving 21 bases between. The V gene's germline CDR1 is SGHAT and CDR2 FQNNGV. CDR3 size: 14 residues. In nucleotides, the CDR3 is TGTGCCAGCTCGATTGGCGGGACGTCGGGAGAGCAGTACTTC. It yields the protein CASSIGGTSGEQYF.

This clone was detected a few times. The chain recombines TRBV18 with TRBJ1-1, with TRBD1 identical over 11 bases. The CDR3 has 14 amino acids. CDR1 is KGHSH, CDR2 LQKENI, per germline. Germline trimming cut 3 bases from V and 6 bases from J; bases unmatched to any gene: 3. In nucleotides, the CDR3 is TGTGCCAGCTCACCCGGACAGGGGGCCGCTGAAGCTTTCTTT. It is translated as CASSPGQGAAEAFF.

Here the CDR3 DNA reads TGTGCCAGCAGCCCACGGCGGGGGTCCACAGATACGCAGTATTTT. Its translation is CASSPRRGSTDTQYF. This chain links TRBV6-5 with TRBJ2-3; TRBD2 agrees at 7 bases. CDR3 length: 15 amino acids. Germline CDR1 is MNHEY and CDR2 is SVGAGI. Unmatched junction bases numbered 8, after V lost 6 bases and J lost 2 bases.

V and J are TRBV11-3 and TRBJ1-6; tentative D call: TRBD1 (6 bases). Trimming left V 7 bases short and J 6 bases short, with 10 bases between. Germline V gene lookup returns CDR1 SGHNT and CDR2 YENEEA. The length of the CDR3 is 13 residues. Here the CDR3 reads CASTLDSNSPLHF. DNA of the CDR3: TGTGCCAGCACCCTGGACAGTAATTCACCCCTCCACTTT.

In its sample, this clone was seen a few times. V gene TRBV3-1 (or the pseudogene TRBV3-2) combines with J gene TRBJ2-7, with 12 bases matching TRBD1. The CDR3 covers 15 residues. The germline V gene encodes CDR1 LGHDT and CDR2 YNNKEL (reference sequence). After removal of 5 bases from V and 5 bases from J, the junction contained 7 bases not matched to a gene. The DNA for the CDR3 is TGTGCCAGCAGCAAATGGGACAGGGGGCGAAACGAGCAGTACTTC. Translated, it gives CASSKWDRGRNEQYF.

This chain links TRBV7-2 with TRBJ1-1, with 10 positions matching TRBD1. CDR1 and CDR2 from the germline V gene are SGHTA and FQGNSA. V gave up 5 bases and J gave up 3 bases; unmatched junction bases: 6. The CDR3 totals 15 residues. The CDR3, as DNA: TGTGCCAGCAGCCCCTCCGGGACAGGGGACACTGAAGCTTTCTTT. Translated: CASSPSGTGDTEAFF.

CDR3 sequence reads: CASRRTSGGIGTDTQYF. DNA of the CDR3: TGTGCCAGCAGACGAACTAGCGGGGGGATCGGGACAGATACGCAGTATTTT. This chain connects TRBV7-8 to TRBJ2-3, with TRBD2 identical over 12 bases. Germline V gives CDR1 SGHVS, CDR2 FQNEAQ. CDR3 size: 17 residues. V was clipped by 6 bases and J by 3 bases; unmatched bases: 10.

This clone appeared a single time. The chain couples TRBV7-3 to TRBJ2-2, with D uncertain. Between the trimmed V and J ends, which lost 0 bases and 1 base, there was a span of 0 bases. Per germline, CDR1 SGHTA and CDR2 FQGTGA. The length of the CDR3 is 13 residues. Here the CDR3 DNA reads TGTGCCAGCAGCTTAACGAACACCGGGGAGCTGTTTTTT. Translated, it gives CASSLTNTGELFF.

The chain joins TRBV2 to TRBJ1-4; D remains unclear. The CDR3 is made up of 12 amino acids. V shed 1 base and J shed 17 bases, with 14 bases lying between them. Germline lookup yields CDR1 SNHLY and CDR2 FYNNEI. CDR3 DNA sequence: TGTGCCAGCAGTGAAGGCCCGGGAAAGGCCTTTTTT. Translating it yields CASSEGPGKAFF.

The chain recombines TRBV6-6 with TRBJ1-2; 7 bases are shared with TRBD1. Germline V gene lookup returns CDR1 MNHNY and CDR2 SVGAGI (reference sequence). This CDR3 contains 15 residues. With 2 bases clipped from V and 4 bases from J, the junction kept 7 bases outside the gene matches. The DNA of the CDR3 is TGTGCCAGCAGTTACGAATTACAGGGGACCTATGGCTACACCTTC. Amino acid sequence: CASSYELQGTYGYTF.

The chain recombines TRBV27 with TRBJ1-2; the D is unclear. In germline, CDR1 is MNHEY, CDR2 SMNVEV (reference sequence). The CDR3 spans 11 residues. V was shortened by 2 bases and J by 2 bases, with 0 bases between the two germline ends. CDR3 nucleotide sequence: TGTGCCAGCAGTTTAAACTATGGCTACACCTTC. Its translation is CASSLNYGYTF.

The chain has TRBV5-8 and TRBJ2-2; D gene uncertain. V lost 0 bases, J lost 8 bases, and 11 bases lay in between. The CDR3 contains 14 residues. Germline CDR1 SGHTS, CDR2 YDEGEE. CDR3 nucleotides: TGTGCCAGCAGCTTGGCCAACGGGTTAGGGGAGCTGTTTTTT. Its protein product is CASSLANGLGELFF.

The V gene is TRBV15, the J gene TRBJ2-1, with D uncertain. The CDR3 covers 15 residues. The germline V gene has CDR1 LNHNV and CDR2 YYDKDF (reference sequence). Trimming left V 2 bases short and J 0 bases short, with 8 bases between. The CDR3 loop is CATSRRTDSYNEQFF. The CDR3 DNA follows: TGTGCCACCAGCAGAAGGACGGACTCCTACAATGAGCAGTTCTTC. The variable domain in full, completed from reference TRBV15 and TRBJ2-1, reads DAMVIQNPRYQVTQFGKPVTLSCSQTLNHNVMYWYQQKSSQAPKLLFHYYDKDFNNEADTPDNFQSRRPNTSFCFLDIRSPGLGDTAMYLCATSRRTDSYNEQFFGPGTRLTVL.

The rearrangement joins TRBV5-1 to TRBJ2-1, with D perhaps TRBD1 (6 bases). V lost 5 bases, J lost 2 bases, and 8 bases lay in between. Germline assignment: CDR1 SGHRS and CDR2 YFSETQ. CDR3 length: 13 residues. CDR3: CASSKGAYNEQFF. The DNA of the CDR3 is TGCGCCAGCAGTAAGGGGGCCTACAATGAGCAGTTCTTC.

The chain joins TRBV11-3 to TRBJ2-7; 8 nucleotides agree with TRBD2. The ends lost 4 bases at V and 6 bases at J; junction bases unmatched: 14. Germline lookup yields CDR1 SGHNT and CDR2 YENEEA. The CDR3 length is 16 residues. In DNA, the CDR3 is TGTGCCAGCAGCTACGGGCGGGGGGCCGAACGGGGCGAGCAGTACTTC. Translating it yields CASSYGRGAERGEQYF.

This clone was detected only a few times. V is TRBV30 and J is TRBJ1-1, with D perhaps TRBD1 (6 bases). The V end lost 7 bases, the J end lost 7 bases, and 10 bases lay between the germline ends. Per the germline V gene, CDR1 is GTSNPN and CDR2 is SVGIG (reference sequence). This CDR3 comprises 10 residues. The CDR3 reads CAFGTYEAFF. The CDR3 DNA follows: TGTGCCTTCGGGACATATGAAGCTTTCTTT.

This rearrangement joins TRBV27 to TRBJ2-2; D may match TRBD1 or TRBD2 (5 bases each). V lost 6 bases and J lost 5, with 13 bases in between. CDR3 size: 14 residues. Per the germline V gene, CDR1 is MNHEY and CDR2 is SMNVEV (reference sequence). The CDR3 region has the DNA TGTGCCAGCAGCCGCCCTTGGGGGACCGGGGAGCTGTTTTTT. This encodes CASSRPWGTGELFF.

As to this clone: Sequence at one end of the junction differs from germline and may be a read error. This chain links TRBV15 with TRBJ1-2, with D unclear. CDR1 and CDR2 from the germline V gene are LNHNV and YYDKDF (reference sequence). This CDR3 spans 14 amino acids. The CDR3, as DNA: TGTGCCACCCGCAGCCGGGGTGAAAACTATGGCTACACCTTC. This codes for CATRSRGENYGYTF.